This TCR beta chain stems from a study of glioma-infiltrating T cells. The study, taken as a whole, reports: Above-expected tissue-blood divergence occurred in all gliomas, most in low-grade ones. Only very few CDR3 sequences appeared in both tissue and blood.

TCR alpha and beta CDR3 regions were amplified from RNA using iRepertoire nested multiplex PCR. Tissue mRNA or PBMC total RNA, about 85-400 ng, went into one-step reverse transcription and amplification. TCRdb independently ran MiXCR on the multiplex PCR reads; one entry per CDR3 protein. The table shows about 130,000 distinct CDR3 sequences, with approximately 23% occurring only once. This clonotype has at least ten counts. Its antigen is not known. This TCR came from a human donor with low-grade glioma or glioblastoma, undergoing nonglioma brain surgery, or in good health (not recorded which). Sequences were obtained from glioma tissue, nonneoplastic brain tissue, or PBMCs (not recorded which).

The CDR3 loop is CASRGQVSLERTEAFF. The CDR3 DNA reads TGTGCCAGCAGAGGACAGGTTAGCCTGGAGAGGACTGAAGCTTTCTTT. V and J are TRBV6-1 and TRBJ1-1; 7 nucleotides align to TRBD1. With V trimmed by 6 bases and J by 5 bases, 15 bases remained unmatched. CDR1 and CDR2 (germline): MNHNS, SASEGT. This CDR3 has 16 amino acids.